Presented here are 2 T cell receptor beta chains from one specimen sequenced in a study of blood T cell repertoires in COVID-19. The assay was immunoSEQ multiplex PCR, and TCRdb's table has in-frame clones only and misses some. Of 100,000 to 150,000 clones in the sample, around 86% were seen once. Sequences were obtained from peripheral blood. Source of these receptors: a woman aged 70-85 years with acute or convalescent COVID-19.

The chain is built from TRBV9 and TRBJ2-1; the match to TRBD1 covers 8 bases. The V gene end was trimmed by 5 bases and the J gene end by 6 bases; junction bases not matched to a gene: 10. Germline CDR1 is SGDLS and CDR2 is YYNGEE. The CDR3 totals 15 residues. CDR3 sequence (DNA): TGTGCCAGCAGTCAAGGACAGGGTTTTGCCAATGAGCAGTTCTTC. Its protein is CASSQGQGFANEQFF.

The genes are TRBV15 and TRBJ1-1, with no clear D. Trimming took off 0 bases at V and 0 bases at J, with 11 bases between the two ends. This CDR3 is built from 16 residues. The germline CDR1 and CDR2 sequences are LNHNV and YYDKDF (reference sequence). In DNA, the CDR3 is TGTGCCACCAGCAGAGATGTGGGAGTGCTGAACACTGAAGCTTTCTTT. Translation gives CATSRDVGVLNTEAFF.